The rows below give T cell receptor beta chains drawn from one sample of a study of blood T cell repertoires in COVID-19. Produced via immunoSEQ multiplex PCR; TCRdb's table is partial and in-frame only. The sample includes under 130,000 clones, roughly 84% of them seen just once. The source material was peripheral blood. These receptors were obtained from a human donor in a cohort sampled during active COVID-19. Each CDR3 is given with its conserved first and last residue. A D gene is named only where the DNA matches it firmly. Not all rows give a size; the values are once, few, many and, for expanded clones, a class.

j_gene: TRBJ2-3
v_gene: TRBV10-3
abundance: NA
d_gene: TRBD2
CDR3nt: TGTGCCAGCGGGGGGGGCATGACAGATACGCAGTATTTT
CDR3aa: CASGGGMTDTQYF

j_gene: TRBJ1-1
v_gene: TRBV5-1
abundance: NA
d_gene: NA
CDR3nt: TGCGCCAGCAGCTTGGGCCAACCCCCACAGGGTCAAATAATCACTGAAGCTTTCTTT
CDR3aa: CASSLGQPPQGQIITEAFF

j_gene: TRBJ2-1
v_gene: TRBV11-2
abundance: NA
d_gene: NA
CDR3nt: TGTGCCAGCAGCTCGGGGGTACCGGGTGAGCAGTTCTTC
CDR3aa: CASSSGVPGEQFF

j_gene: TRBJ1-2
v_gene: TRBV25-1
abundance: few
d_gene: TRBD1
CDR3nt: TGTGCCAGCAGTCCTGGCAACAGGGGTGACTATGGCTACACCTTC
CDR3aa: CASSPGNRGDYGYTF

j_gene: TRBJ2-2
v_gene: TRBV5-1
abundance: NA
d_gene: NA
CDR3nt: TGCGCCAGCAGCTCCAACAGACCCAACACCGGGGAGCTGTTTTTT
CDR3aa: CASSSNRPNTGELFF

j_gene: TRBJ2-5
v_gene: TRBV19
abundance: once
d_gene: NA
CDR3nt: TGTGCCAGTAGTACAAACCTCGGACAGGGAGGGTGGGAGACCCAGTACTTC
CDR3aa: CASSTNLGQGGWETQYF

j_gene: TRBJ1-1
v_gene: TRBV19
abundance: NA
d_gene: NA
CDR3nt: TGTGCCAGTATAGGCTTGGACAGGAACACTGAAGCTTTCTTT
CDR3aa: CASIGLDRNTEAFF

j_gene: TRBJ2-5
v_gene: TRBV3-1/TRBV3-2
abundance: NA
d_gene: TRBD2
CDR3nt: TGTGCCAGCAGCCAAGATATCCGCAGGGGTAGCGGGGGGTTTGGGGAGACCCAGTACTTC
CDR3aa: CASSQDIRRGSGGFGETQYF

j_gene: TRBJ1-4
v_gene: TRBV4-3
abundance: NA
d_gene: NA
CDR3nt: TGCGCCAGCAGCCAAGACCACAGGAACTTTAATGAAAAACTGTTTTTT
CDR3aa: CASSQDHRNFNEKLFF

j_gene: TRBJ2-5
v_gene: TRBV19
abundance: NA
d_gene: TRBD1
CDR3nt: TGTGCCAGTAGTTCCACCGACAGGGTAGGGACCCAGTACTTC
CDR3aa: CASSSTDRVGTQYF

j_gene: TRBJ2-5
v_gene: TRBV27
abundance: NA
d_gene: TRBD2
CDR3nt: TGTGCCAGCAGACGGGAGGGCCGCGGGATAGAGACCCAGTACTTC
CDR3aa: CASRREGRGIETQYF

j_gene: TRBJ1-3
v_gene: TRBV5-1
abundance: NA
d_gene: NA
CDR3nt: TGCGCCAGCAGCTTGGCCCCAGGCCTGGAGGACACCATATATTTT
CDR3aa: CASSLAPGLEDTIYF

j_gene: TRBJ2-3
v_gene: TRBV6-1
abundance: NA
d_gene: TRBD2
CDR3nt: TGTGCCAGCAGTGAAGTGGGACTAGCGGGAGGGAGCACAGATACGCAGTATTTT
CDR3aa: CASSEVGLAGGSTDTQYF

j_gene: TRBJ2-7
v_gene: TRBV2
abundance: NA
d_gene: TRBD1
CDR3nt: TGTGCCAGCAGTTCCCGGGACAGGGCGTACGAGCAGTACTTC
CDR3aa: CASSSRDRAYEQYF

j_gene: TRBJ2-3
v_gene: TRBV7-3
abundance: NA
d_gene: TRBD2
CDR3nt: TGTGCCAGCAGCTCGGAACTAGCGGGGAAAGCAGATACGCAGTATTTT
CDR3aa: CASSSELAGKADTQYF

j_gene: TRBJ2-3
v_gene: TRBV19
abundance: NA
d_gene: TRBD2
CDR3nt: TGTGCCAGTAGTCCAACCCGTAGCGGGGGGGCTTCAGATACGCAGTATTTT
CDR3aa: CASSPTRSGGASDTQYF

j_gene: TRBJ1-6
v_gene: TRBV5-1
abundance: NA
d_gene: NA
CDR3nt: TGCGCCAGCAGCTTGGCGGGTCCGGGGAATTCACCCCTCCACTTT
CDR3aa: CASSLAGPGNSPLHF

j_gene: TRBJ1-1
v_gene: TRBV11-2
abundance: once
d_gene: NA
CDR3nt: TGTGCCAGCAGCTTAGATTTAGCGGGGGGTGGCACTGAAGCTTTCTTT
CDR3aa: CASSLDLAGGGTEAFF

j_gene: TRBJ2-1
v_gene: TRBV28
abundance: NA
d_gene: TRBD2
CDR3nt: TGTGCCAGCAGTCTAGCGGGAGCTCGCAATGAGCAGTTCTTC
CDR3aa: CASSLAGARNEQFF

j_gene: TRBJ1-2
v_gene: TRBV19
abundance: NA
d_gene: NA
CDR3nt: TGTGCCAGTAGTATACCCCCCGGCAGGGGTGACTATGGCTACACCTTC
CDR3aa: CASSIPPGRGDYGYTF

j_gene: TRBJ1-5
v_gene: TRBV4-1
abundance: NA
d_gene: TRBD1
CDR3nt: TGCGCCAGCAGCCATCAGGGACAGGGAGGCAATCAGCCCCAGCATTTT
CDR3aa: CASSHQGQGGNQPQHF

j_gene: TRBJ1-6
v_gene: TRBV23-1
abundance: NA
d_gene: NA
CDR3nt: TGCGCCAGCAGTCACCCACAGGGACCTAATTCACCCCTCCACTTT
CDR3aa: CASSHPQGPNSPLHF

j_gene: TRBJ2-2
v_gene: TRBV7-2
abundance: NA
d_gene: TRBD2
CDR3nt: TGTGCCAGCAGCCCCAGCGGGGTTCCCGGGGAGCTGTTTTTT
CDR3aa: CASSPSGVPGELFF

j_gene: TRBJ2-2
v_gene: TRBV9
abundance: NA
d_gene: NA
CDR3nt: TGTGCCAGCAGCGTAGAAACAGGGTGGACCGGGGAGCTGTTTTTT
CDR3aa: CASSVETGWTGELFF

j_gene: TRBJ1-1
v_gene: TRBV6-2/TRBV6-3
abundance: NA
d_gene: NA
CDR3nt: TGTGCCAGCAGTTACGAATTCGGGGAAGGAGCTTTCTTT
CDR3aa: CASSYEFGEGAFF

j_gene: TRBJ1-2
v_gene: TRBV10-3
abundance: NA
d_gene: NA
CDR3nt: TGTGCCATCAGTGAGTCTGGACAGATCTATGGCTACACCTTC
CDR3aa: CAISESGQIYGYTF

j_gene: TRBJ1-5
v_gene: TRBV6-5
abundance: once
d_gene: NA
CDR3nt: TGTGCCAGCAGCGATCCTAGGCCCCAGCATTTT
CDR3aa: CASSDPRPQHF

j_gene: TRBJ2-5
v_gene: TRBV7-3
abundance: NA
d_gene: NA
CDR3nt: TGTGCCAGCAGCGTTAGAGGTGGAGACGAGACCCAGTACTTC
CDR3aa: CASSVRGGDETQYF

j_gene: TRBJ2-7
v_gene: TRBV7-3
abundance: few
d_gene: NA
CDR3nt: TGTGCCAGCAGCCCGGACAACTCCTACGAGCAGTACTTC
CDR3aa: CASSPDNSYEQYF

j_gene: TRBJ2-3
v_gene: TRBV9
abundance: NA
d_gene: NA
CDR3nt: TGTGCCAGCAGCACAGAAAGGATCACAGATACGCAGTATTTT
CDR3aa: CASSTERITDTQYF

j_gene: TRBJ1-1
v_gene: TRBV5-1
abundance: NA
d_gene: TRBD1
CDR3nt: TGCGCCAGCAGCTTGGGACAGGGGGATGACACTGAAGCTTTCTTT
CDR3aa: CASSLGQGDDTEAFF

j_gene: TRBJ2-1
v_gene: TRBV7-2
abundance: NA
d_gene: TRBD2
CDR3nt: TGTGCCAGCAGCTGGACTAGCTACAATGAGCAGTTCTTC
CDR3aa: CASSWTSYNEQFF

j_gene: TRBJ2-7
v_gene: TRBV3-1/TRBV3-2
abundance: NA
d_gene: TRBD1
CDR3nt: TGTGCCAGCAGCCCATTCGGGACAGGGCCCTACGAGCAGTACTTC
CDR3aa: CASSPFGTGPYEQYF

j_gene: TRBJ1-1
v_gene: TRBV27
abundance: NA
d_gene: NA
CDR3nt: TGTGCCAGCACTAGTTCGGTAGGGGGTACGACTGAAGCTTTCTTT
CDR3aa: CASTSSVGGTTEAFF

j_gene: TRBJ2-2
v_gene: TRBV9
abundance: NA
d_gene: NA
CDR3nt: TGTGCCAGCAGCGCGGAGGTGGGCACCGGGGAGCTGTTTTTT
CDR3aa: CASSAEVGTGELFF

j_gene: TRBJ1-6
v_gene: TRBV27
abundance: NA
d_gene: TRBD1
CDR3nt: TGTGCCAGCAGTTTATCTGCCCTGACAGGGTTGTCTCATTCACCCCTCCACTTT
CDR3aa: CASSLSALTGLSHSPLHF

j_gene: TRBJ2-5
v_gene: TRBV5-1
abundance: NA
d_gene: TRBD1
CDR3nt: TGCGCCAGCAGCTTACTGACAGGGGATGGGGAGACCCAGTACTTC
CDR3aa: CASSLLTGDGETQYF

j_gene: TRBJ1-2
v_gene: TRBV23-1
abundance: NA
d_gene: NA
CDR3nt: TGCGCCAGCAGTCTCCCGGGGTCCAAACCCGGCGGCTACACCTTC
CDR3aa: CASSLPGSKPGGYTF

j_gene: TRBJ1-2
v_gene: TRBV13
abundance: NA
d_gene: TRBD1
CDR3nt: TGTGCCAGCAGCTCGGGACAGGCCTATGGCTACACCTTC
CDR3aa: CASSSGQAYGYTF

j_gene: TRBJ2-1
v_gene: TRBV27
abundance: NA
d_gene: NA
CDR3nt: TGTGCCAGCAGTCTTATGGACCTGAGGGGGGGGCTAGAGGAGGATAATGAGCAGTTCTTC
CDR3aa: CASSLMDLRGGLEEDNEQFF

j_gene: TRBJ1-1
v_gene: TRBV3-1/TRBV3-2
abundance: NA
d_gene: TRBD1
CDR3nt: TGTGCCAGCAGCCCGGGACAGGGAAGCACTGAAGCTTTCTTT
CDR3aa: CASSPGQGSTEAFF

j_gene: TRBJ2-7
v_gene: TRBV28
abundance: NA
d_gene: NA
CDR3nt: TGTGCCAGCAGTTTCGCCGGTGACGGAGCCTACGAGCAGTACTTC
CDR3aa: CASSFAGDGAYEQYF

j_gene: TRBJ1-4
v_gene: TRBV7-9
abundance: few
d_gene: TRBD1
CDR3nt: TGTGCCAGCAGCCTAGGGACAGGGATCTATAATGAAAAACTGTTTTTT
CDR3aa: CASSLGTGIYNEKLFF

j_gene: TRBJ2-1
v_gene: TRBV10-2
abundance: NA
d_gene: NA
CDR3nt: TGCGCCAGCCGGGAAAAGATGGCGTACAATGAGCAGTTCTTC
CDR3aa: CASREKMAYNEQFF

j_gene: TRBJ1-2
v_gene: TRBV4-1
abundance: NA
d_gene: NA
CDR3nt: TGCGCCAGCAGCCCCTCATGGGCAGTCCCCAACTATGGCTACACCTTC
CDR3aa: CASSPSWAVPNYGYTF

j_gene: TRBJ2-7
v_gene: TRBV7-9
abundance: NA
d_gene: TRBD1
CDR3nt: TGTGCCAGCAGCTTGGGACAGGCCGTGATCTTC
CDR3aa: CASSLGQAVIF

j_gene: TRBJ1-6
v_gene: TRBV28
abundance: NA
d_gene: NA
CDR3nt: TGTGCCAGCAGTCTCAATGGGGGCCGTGGTTCACCCCTCCACTTT
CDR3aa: CASSLNGGRGSPLHF

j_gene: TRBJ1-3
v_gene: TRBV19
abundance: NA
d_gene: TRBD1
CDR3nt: TGTGCCAGTAGCGAAACAGGGGGCGCCGGAAACACCATATATTTT
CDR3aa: CASSETGGAGNTIYF

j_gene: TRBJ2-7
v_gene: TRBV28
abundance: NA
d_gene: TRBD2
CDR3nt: TGTGGGGCGGGGGGGGCCGCCTACGAGCAGTACTTC
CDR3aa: CGAGGAAYEQYF

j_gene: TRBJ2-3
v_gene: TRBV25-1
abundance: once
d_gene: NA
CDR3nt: TGTGCCAGCAGTGTCGAAGGGAGAGATACGCAGTATTTT
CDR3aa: CASSVEGRDTQYF

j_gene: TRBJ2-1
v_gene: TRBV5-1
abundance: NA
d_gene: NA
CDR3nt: TGCGCCAGCAGCTTGGACCTCGGTGAGCAGTTCTTC
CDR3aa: CASSLDLGEQFF

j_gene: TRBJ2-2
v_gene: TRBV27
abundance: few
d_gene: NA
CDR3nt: TGTGCCAGCAGTCCTAGTCGGCGAGGCACCGGGGAGCTGTTTTTT
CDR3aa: CASSPSRRGTGELFF

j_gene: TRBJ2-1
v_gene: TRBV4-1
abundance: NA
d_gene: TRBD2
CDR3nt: TGCGCCAGCAGCCAAGATCGGGCTAGCGGGAGGAGAAATTTGGAGCAGTTCTTC
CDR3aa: CASSQDRASGRRNLEQFF

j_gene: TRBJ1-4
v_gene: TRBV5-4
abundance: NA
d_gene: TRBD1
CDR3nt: TGTGCCAGCGGACAGGGACTAAATGAAAAACTGTTTTTT
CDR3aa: CASGQGLNEKLFF

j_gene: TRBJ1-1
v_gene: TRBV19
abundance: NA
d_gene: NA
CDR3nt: TGTGCCAGTAGTATAGAGGGAGGCACCCACACTGAAGCTTTCTTT
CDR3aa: CASSIEGGTHTEAFF

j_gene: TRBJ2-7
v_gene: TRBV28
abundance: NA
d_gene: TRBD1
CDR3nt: TGTGCCAGCAGTTTTTTTACAGGGGGTATCTACGAGCAGTACTTC
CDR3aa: CASSFFTGGIYEQYF

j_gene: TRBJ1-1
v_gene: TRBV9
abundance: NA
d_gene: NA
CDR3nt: TGTGCCAGCAGCGCACAGAGCCGGAACACTGAAGCTTTCTTT
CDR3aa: CASSAQSRNTEAFF